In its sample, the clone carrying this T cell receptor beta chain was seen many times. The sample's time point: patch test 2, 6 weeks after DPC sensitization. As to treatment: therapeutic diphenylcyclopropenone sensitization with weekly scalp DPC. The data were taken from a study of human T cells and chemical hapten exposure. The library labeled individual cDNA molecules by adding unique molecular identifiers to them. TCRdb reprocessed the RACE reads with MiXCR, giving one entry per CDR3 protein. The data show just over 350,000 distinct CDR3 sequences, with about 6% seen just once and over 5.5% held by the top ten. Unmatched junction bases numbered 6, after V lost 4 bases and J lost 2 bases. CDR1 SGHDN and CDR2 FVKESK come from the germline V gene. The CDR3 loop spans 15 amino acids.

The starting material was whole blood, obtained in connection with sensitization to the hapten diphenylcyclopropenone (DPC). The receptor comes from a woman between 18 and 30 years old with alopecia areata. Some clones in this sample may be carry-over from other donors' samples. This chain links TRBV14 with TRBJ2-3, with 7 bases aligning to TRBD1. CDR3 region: CASSLRTGFTDTQYF. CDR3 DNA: TGTGCCAGCAGCCTGCGGACAGGCTTCACAGATACGCAGTATTTT.